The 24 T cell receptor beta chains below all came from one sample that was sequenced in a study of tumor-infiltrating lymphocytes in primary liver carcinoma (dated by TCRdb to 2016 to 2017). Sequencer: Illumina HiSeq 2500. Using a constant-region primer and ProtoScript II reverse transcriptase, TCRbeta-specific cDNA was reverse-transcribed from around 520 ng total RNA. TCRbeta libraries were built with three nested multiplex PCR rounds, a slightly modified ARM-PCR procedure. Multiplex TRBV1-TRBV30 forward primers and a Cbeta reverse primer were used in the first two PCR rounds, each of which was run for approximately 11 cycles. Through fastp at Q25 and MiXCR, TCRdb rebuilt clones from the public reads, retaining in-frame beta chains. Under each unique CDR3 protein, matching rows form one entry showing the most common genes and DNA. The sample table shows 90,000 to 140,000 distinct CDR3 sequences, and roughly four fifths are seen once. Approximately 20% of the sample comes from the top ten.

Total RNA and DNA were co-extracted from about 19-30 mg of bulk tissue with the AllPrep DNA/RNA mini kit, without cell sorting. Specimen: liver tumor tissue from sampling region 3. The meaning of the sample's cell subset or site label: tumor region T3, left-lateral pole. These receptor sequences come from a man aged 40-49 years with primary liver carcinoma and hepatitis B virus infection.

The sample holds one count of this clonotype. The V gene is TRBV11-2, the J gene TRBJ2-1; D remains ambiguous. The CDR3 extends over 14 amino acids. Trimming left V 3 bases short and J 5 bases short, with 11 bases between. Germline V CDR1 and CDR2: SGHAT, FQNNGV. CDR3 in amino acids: CASSLSVLDNEQFF. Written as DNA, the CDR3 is TGTGCCAGCAGCTTGTCTGTGCTCGACAATGAGCAGTTCTTC. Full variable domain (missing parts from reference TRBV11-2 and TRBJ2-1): EAGVAQSPRYKIIEKRQSVAFWCNPISGHATLYWYQQILGQGPKLLIQFQNNGVVDDSQLPKDRFSAERLKGVDSTLKIQPAKLEDSAVYLCASSLSVLDNEQFFGPGTRLTVL.

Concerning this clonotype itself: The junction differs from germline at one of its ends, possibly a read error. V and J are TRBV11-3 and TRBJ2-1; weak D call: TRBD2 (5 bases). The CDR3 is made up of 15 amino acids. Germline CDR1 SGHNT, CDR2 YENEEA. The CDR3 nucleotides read TGTACCAGCAGCCCTCGGGGTAGCAGGAACAATGAGCAGTTCTTC. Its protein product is CTSSPRGSRNNEQFF. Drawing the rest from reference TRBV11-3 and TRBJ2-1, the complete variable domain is EAGVVQSPRYKIIEKKQPVAFWCNPISGHNTLYWYLQNLGQGPELLIRYENEEAVDDSQLPKDRFSAERLKGVDSTLKIQPAELGDSAVYLCTSSPRGSRNNEQFFGPGTRLTVL.

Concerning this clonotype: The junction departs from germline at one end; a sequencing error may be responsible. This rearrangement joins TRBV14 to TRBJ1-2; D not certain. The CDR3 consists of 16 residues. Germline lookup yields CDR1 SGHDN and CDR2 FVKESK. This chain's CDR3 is CASSQVNLPWENGYSF. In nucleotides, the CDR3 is TGTGCCAGCAGCCAAGTTAACCTCCCGTGGGAAAATGGCTACAGCTTC.

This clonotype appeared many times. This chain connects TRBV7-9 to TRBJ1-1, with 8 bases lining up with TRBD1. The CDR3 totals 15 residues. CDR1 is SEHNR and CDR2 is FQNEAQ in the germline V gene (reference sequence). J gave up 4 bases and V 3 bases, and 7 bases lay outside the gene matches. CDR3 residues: CASSFPTGVGTEAFF. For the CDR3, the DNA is TGTGCCAGCAGCTTCCCGACAGGGGTGGGCACTGAAGCTTTCTTT.

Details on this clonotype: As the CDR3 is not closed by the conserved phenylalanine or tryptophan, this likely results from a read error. For the CDR3, the DNA is TGTGCCAGCAGCTCAGGGAAGCGGGGACGGAACACTGAAGCTTTCTCT. Amino acid sequence: CASSSGKRGRNTEAFS. V usage is TRBV5-4 and J usage is TRBJ1-1; TRBD1 might be the D (5 bases). The CDR3 spans 16 residues. Germline CDR1 is SGHNT and CDR2 is YYREEE (reference sequence). With 3 bases removed from V and 1 base from J, the gap between germline ends came to 16 bases.

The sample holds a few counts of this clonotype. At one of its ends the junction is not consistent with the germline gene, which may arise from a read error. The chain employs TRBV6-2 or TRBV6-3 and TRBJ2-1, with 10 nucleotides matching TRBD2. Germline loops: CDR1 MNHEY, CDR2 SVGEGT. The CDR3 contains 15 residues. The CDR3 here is CASSPLAGTFNEQFF. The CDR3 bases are TGTGCCAGCAGCCCACTAGCGGGAACTTTCAATGAGCAGTTTTTC.

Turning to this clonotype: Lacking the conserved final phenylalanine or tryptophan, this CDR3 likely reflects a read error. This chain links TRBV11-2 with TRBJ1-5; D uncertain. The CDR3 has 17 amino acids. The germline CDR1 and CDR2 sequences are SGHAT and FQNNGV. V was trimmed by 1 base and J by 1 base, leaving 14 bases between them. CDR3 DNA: TGTGCCAGCAGCTTAGTAAGGGTAATAGGGAGCAATCAGCCCCAGCATTCT. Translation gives CASSLVRVIGSNQPQHS.

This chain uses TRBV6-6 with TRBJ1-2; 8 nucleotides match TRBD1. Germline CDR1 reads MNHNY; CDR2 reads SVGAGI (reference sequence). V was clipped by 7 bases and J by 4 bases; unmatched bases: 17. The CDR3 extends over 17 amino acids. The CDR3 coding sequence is TGTGCCAGCAAGGGGGGACAGGTGAATCGATTCGGCTATGGCTACACCTTC. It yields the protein CASKGGQVNRFGYGYTF.

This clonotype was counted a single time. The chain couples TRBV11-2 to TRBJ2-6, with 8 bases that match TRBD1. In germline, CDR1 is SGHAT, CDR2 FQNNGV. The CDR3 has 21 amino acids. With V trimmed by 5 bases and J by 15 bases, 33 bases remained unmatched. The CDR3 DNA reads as TGTGCCAGCAGCATGGGAGGAGACAGGGGCATTTCCCTCTCAGGGGCCAACACCCTGACTTTC. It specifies CASSMGGDRGISLSGANTLTF.

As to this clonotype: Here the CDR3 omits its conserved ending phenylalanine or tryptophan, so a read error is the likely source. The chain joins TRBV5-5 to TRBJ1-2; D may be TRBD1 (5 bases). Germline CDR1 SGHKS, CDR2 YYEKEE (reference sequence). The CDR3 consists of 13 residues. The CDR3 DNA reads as TGTGACAGCAGGGTGCCCGGACCTTCTGGCTACACCTCC. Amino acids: CDSRVPGPSGYTS.

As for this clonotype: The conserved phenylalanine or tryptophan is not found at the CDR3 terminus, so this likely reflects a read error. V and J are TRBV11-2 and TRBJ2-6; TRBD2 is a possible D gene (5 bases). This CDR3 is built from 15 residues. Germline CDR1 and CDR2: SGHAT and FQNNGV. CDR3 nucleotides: TGCGCCACCCAGCGGCCGCGCTCTCGGGCCAACGTCCTGACTTAC. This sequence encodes CATQRPRSRANVLTY.

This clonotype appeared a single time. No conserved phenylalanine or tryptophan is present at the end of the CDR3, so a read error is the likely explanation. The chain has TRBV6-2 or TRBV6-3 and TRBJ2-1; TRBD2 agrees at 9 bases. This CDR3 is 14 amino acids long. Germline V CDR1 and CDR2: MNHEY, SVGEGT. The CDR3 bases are TGTGCCAGCAGTTACTCGCGGGAGGGCCATGAACAGTTCTCC. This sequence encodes CASSYSREGHEQFS.

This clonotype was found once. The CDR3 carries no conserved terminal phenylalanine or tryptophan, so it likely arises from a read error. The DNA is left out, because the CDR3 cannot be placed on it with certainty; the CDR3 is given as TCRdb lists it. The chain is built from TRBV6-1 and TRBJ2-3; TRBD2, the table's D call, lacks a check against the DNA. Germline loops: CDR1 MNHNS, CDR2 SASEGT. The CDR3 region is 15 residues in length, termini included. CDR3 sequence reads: CASTVGGGGTDTHYY.

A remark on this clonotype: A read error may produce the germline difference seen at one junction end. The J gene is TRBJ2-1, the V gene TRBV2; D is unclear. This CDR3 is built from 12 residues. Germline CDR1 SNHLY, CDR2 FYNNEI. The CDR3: CVSNLFEDEQFF. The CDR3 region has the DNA TGTGTCAGCAACCTCTTTGAGGATGAGCAGTTCTTC.

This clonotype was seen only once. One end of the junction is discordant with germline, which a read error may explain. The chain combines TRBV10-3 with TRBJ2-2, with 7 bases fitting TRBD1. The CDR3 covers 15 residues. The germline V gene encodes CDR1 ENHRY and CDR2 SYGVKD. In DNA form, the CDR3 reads TGTGCCATCAGTGGGCAACAGGGGAACACCGGGGAGCTGTCTTTT. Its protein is CAISGQQGNTGELSF.

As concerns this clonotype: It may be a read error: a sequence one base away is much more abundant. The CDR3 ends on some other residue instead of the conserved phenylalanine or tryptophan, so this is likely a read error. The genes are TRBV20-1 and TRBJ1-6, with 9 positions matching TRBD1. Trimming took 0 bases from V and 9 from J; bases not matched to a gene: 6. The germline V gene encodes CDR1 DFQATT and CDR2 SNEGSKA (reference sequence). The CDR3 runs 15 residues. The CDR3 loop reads CSAREGTGFVSPLHS. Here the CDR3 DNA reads TGCAGTGCTAGAGAGGGGACAGGGTTTGTTTCACCCCTCCACTCT.

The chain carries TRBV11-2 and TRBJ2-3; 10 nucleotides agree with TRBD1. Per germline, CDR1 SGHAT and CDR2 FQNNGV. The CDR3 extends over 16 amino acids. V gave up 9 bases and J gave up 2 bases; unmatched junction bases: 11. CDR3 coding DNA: TGTGCCAGGAGCCCGTGGACAGGGGGTAACACAGATACGCAGTATTTT. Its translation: CARSPWTGGNTDTQYF.

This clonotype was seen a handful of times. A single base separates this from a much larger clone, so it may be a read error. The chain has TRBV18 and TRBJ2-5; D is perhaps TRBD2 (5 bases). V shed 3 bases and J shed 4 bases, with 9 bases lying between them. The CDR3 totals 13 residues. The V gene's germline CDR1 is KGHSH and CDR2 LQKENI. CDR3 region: CASSPVARETQYF. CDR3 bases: TGTGCCAGCTCACCGGTAGCGAGAGAGACCCAGTACTTC.

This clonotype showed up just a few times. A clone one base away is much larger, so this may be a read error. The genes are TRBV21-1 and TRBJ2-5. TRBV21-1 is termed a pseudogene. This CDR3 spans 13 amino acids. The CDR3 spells CASLTAFQETQYF. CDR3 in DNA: TGTGCCAGCCTTACTGCTTTCCAAGAGACCCAGTACTTC.

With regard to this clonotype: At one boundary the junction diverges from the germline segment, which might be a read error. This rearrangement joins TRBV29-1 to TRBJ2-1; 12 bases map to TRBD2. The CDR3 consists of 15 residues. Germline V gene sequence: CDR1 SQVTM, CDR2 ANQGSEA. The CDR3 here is CSVGLAGGLYNERFF. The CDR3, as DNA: TGCAGCGTTGGGCTAGCGGGAGGGTTATACAATGAGCGGTTCTTC.

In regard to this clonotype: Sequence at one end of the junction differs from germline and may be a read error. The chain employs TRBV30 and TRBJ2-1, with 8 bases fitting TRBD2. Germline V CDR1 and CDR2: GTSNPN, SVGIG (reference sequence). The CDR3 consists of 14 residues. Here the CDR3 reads CAWSSGKWLNEQFF. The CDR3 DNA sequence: TGTGCTTGGAGTAGCGGGAAGTGGTTAAATGAGCAGTTCTTC.

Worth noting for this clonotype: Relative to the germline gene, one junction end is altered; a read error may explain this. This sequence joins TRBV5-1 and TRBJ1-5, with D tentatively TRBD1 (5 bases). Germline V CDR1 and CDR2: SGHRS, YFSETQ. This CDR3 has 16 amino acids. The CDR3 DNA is TGCGCCAGCAGCTGGGGGGAACAGTGGGTAAATCAGCCACAGCATTTT. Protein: CASSWGEQWVNQPQHF.

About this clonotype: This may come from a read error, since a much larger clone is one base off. The CDR3 protein is CASRRTTNEKLFF. CDR3 nucleotide sequence: TGTGCCAGCCGGAGAACAACTAATGAAAAACTGTTTTTT. This rearrangement joins TRBV28 to TRBJ1-4; D gene ambiguous. This CDR3 has 13 residues. V was pared by 8 bases and J by 0 bases, with 7 bases between. Germline V gene sequence: CDR1 MDHEN, CDR2 SYDVKM.

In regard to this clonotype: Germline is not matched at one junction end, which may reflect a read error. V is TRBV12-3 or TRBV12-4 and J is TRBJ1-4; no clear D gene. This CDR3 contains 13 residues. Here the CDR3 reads CASSLAGTEKQFF. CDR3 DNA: TGTGCCAGCAGCCTCGCCGGCACAGAAAAACAGTTTTTT.